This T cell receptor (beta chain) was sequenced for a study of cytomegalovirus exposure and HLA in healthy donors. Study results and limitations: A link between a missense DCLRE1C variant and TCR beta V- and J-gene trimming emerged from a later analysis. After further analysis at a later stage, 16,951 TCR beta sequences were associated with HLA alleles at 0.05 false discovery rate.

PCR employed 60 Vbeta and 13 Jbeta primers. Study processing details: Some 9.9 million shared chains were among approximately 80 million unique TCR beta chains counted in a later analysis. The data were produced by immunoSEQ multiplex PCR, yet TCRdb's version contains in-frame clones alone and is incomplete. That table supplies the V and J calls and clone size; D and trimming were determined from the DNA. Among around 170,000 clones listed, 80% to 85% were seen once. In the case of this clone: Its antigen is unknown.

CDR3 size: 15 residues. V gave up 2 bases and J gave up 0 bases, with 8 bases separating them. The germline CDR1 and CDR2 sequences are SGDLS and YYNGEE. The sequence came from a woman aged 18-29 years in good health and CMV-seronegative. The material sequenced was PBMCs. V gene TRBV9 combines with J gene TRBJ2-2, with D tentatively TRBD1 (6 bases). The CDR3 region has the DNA TGTGCCAGCAGCGTCGGGACACCGAACACCGGGGAGCTGTTTTTT. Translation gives CASSVGTPNTGELFF.